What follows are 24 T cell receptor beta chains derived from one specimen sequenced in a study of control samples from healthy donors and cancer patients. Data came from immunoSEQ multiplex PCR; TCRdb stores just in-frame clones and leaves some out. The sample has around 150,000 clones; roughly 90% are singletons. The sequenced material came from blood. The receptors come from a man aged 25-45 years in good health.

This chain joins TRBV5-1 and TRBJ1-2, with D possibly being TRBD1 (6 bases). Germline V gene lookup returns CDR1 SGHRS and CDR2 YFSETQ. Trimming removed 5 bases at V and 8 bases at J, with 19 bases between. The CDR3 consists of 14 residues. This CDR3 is CASRTDSTPAGYTF. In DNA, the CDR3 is TGCGCCAGCAGAACGGACAGTACCCCGGCGGGCTACACCTTC.

This CDR3 reads CASSLVGQREKLFF. CDR3 nucleotides: TGCGCCAGCAGCTTAGTTGGGCAGAGGGAAAAACTGTTTTTT. This chain joins TRBV5-1 and TRBJ1-4; no reliable D call. Between the trimmed V and J ends, which lost 2 bases and 8 bases, there was a span of 13 bases. Per the germline V gene, CDR1 is SGHRS and CDR2 is YFSETQ. The CDR3 is made up of 14 amino acids.

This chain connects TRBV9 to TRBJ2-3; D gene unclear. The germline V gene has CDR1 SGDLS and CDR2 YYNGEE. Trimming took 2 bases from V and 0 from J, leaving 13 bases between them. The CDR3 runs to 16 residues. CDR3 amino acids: CASSVRGPTSTDTQYF. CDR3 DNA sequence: TGTGCCAGCAGCGTCCGCGGTCCAACTAGCACAGATACGCAGTATTTT.

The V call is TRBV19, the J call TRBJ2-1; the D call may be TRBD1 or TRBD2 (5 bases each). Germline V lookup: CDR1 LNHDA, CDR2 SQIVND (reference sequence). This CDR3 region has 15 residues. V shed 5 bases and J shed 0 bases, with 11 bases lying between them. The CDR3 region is CASSSTGGSYNEQFF. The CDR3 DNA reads TGTGCCAGTAGTTCGACTGGGGGCTCCTACAATGAGCAGTTCTTC.

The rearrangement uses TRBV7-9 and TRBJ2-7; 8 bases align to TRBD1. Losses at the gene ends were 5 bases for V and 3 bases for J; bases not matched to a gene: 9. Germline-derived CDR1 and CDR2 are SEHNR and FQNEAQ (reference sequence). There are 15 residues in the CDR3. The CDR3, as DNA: TGTGCCAGCAGCCCTCCCGGGACAGGCGACTACGAGCAGTACTTC. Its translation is CASSPPGTGDYEQYF.

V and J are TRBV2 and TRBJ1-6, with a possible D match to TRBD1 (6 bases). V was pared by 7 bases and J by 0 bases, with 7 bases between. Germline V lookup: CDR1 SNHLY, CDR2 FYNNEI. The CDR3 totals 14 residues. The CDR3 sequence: CASKGDSYNSPLHF. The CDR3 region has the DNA TGTGCCAGCAAGGGGGACTCCTATAATTCACCCCTCCACTTT.

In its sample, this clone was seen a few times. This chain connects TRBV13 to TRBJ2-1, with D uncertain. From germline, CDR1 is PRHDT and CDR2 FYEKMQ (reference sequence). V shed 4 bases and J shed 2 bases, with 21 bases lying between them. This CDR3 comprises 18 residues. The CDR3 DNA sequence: TGTGCCAGCAGCTCAAACACCCAAGGACGGTGGACCTACAATGAGCAGTTCTTC. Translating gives CASSSNTQGRWTYNEQFF.

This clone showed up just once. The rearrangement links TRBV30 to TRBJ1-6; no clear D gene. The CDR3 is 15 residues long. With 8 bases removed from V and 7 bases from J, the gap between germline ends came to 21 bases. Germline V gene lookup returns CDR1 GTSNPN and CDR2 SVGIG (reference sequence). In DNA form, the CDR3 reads TGTGCCCGGCCTGCGGCGCAGACGGACAATTCACCCCTCCACTTT. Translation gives CARPAAQTDNSPLHF.

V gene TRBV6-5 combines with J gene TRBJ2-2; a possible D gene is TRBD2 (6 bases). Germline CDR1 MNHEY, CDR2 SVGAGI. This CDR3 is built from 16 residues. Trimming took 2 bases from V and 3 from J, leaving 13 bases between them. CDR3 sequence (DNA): TGTGCCAGCAGTTACGAGGCTAGCGCTTACACCGGGGAGCTGTTTTTT. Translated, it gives CASSYEASAYTGELFF.

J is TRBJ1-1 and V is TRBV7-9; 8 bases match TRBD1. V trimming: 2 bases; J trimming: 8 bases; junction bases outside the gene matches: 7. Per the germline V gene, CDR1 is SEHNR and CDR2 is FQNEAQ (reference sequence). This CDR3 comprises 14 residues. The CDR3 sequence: CASSLQGAEVEAFF. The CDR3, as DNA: TGTGCCAGCAGCTTACAGGGGGCTGAGGTAGAAGCTTTCTTT.

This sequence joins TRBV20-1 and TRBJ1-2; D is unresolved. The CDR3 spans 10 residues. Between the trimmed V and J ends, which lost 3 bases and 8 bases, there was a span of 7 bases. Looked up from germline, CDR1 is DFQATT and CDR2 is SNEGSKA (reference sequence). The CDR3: CSASPLGYTF. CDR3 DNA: TGCAGTGCTAGCCCCCTCGGCTACACCTTC.

The CDR3 DNA follows: TGTGCCAGCAGTAACGTAGGTGGGGGGGATACGCAGTATTTT. Amino acid sequence: CASSNVGGGDTQYF. This chain connects TRBV5-4 to TRBJ2-3; a weak D match, TRBD2 (6 bases). The CDR3 spans 14 residues. V was shortened by 5 bases and J by 6 bases, with 16 bases between the two germline ends. Germline loops: CDR1 SGHNT, CDR2 YYREEE (reference sequence).

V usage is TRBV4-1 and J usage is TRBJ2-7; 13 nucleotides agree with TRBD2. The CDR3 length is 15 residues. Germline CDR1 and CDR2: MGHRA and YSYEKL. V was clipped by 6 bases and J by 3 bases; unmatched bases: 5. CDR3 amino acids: CASSRRTSGSYEQYF. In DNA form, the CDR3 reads TGCGCCAGCAGTCGAAGGACTAGCGGGAGCTACGAGCAGTACTTC.

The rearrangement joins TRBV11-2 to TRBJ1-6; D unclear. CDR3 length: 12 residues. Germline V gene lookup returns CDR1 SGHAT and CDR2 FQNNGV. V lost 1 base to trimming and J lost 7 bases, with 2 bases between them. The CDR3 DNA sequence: TGTGCCAGCAGCTTAGGAAATTCACCCCTCCACTTT. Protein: CASSLGNSPLHF.

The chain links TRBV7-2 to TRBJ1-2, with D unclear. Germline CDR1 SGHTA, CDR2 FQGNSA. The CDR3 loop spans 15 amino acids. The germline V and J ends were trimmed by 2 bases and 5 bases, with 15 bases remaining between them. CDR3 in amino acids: CASSLSGVPRYGYTF. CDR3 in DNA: TGTGCCAGCAGCTTATCGGGAGTACCACGATATGGCTACACCTTC.

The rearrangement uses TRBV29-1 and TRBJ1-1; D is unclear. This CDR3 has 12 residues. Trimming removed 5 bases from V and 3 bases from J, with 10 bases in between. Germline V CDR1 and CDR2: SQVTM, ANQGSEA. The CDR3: CSVLRVDTEAFF. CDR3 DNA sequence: TGCAGCGTTCTCCGGGTAGACACTGAAGCTTTCTTT. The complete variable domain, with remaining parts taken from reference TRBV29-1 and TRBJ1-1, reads SAVISQKPSRDICQRGTSLTIQCQVDSQVTMMFWYRQQPGQSLTLIATANQGSEATYESGFVIDKFPISRPNLTFSTLTVSNMSPEDSSIYLCSVLRVDTEAFFGQGTRLTVV.

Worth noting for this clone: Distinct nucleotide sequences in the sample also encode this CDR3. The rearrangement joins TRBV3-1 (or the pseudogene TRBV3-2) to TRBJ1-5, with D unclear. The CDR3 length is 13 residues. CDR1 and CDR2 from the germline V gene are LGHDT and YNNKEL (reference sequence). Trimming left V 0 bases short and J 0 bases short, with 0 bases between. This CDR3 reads CASSQDSNQPQHF. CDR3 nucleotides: TGTGCCAGCAGCCAAGATAGCAATCAGCCCCAGCATTTT.

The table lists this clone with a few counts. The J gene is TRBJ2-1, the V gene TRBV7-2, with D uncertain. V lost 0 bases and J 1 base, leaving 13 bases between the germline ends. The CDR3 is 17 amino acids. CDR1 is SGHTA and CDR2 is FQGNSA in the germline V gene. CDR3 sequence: CASSLAPATTSYNEQFF. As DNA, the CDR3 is TGTGCCAGCAGCTTAGCCCCCGCCACCACATCCTACAATGAGCAGTTCTTC.

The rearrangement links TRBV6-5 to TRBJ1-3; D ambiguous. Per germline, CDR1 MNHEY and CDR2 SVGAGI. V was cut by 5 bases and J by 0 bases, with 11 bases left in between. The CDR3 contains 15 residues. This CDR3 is CASSLGDASGNTIYF. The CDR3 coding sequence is TGTGCCAGCAGTCTAGGTGACGCCTCTGGAAACACCATATATTTT.

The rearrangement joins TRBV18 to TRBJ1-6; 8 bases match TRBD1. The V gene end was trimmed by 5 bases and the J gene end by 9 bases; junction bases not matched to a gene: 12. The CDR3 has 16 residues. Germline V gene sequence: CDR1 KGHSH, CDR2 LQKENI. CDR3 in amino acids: CASSSAPGQGGSPLHF. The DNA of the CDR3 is TGTGCCAGCTCATCTGCCCCCGGACAGGGAGGTTCACCCCTCCACTTT.

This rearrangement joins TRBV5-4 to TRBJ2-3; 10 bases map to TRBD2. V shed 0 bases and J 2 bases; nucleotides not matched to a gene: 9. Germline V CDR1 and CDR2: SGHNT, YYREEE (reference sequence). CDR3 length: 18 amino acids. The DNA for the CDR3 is TGTGCCAGCAGCTTGGGGGCGACTAGCGGGTCCCCCACAGATACGCAGTATTTT. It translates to CASSLGATSGSPTDTQYF.

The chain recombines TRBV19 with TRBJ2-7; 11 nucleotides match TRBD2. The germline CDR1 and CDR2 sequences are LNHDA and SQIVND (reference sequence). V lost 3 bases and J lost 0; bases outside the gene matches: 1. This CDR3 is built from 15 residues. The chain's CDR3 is CASSILAGGSYEQYF. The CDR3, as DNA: TGTGCCAGTAGTATCCTAGCGGGAGGCTCCTACGAGCAGTACTTC.

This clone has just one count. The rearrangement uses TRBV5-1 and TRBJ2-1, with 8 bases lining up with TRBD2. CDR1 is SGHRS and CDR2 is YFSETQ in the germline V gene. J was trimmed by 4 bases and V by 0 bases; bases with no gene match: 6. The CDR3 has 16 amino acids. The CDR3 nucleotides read TGCGCCAGCAGCTTGGTACAGGCGGGAGGATACAATGAGCAGTTCTTC. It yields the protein CASSLVQAGGYNEQFF.

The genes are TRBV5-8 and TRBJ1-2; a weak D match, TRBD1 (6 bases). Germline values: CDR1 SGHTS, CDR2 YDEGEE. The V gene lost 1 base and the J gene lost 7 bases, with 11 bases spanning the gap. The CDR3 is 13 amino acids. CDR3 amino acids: CASSLQQGSGYTF. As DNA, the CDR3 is TGTGCCAGCAGCTTGCAACAGGGAAGTGGCTACACCTTC.